This T cell receptor beta chain was observed in a study of cytomegalovirus exposure and HLA in healthy donors (dated by TCRdb to about 2017). Turning to the overall study: In an earlier analysis of 587 of the donors, about 270 Gb of sequence data and 90 million to 130 million unique TCR beta sequences from 150 million to 200 million T cells were reported. Rather than drawing on any new phenotypic data, the later analysis identified candidate immune exposures from TCR beta sequences and the way those sequences occurred across donors. To predict cytomegalovirus infection status, the study brought together high-throughput TCR immunosequencing, statistical association of individual TCRs with disease status, and machine learning. Among over 350 genotyped donors of the cohort, an average of 235,054 unique TCR beta nucleotide sequences were sequenced per donor, roughly 18% of them non-productive. All discovery cohort repertoires had been generated using a single sequencing platform. To decide whether each TCR beta V gene segment behaved as functional or pseudogenic, an earlier analysis of fewer than 750 of the donors relied on high-throughput TCR beta sequencing. In a later analysis, previously published TCR beta repertoires from 670 or so donors were re-analyzed and high-resolution HLA genotyping was added so that TCR occurrence patterns could be studied. HLA typing included class I and class II loci at four-digit resolution. The study aimed to test whether cataloging public T cell receptors could reveal signatures of past pathogen exposure. Typing coverage varied by locus: 629-630 donors for A, B, C, DRB1 and DQB1; roughly 510 for DQA1; approximately 570 for DPA1; approximately 450 for DPB1. Approximately 300 gigabases of sequencing data and around 80 million unique TCR sequences made up an early release that covered several hundred HLA-typed donors. A later genetic analysis took genome-wide SNP genotypes for about 65% of the 666 donors and used that subset as a discovery cohort. The T cell repertoires of under 750 subjects were profiled by immunosequencing and related to cytomegalovirus serostatus. The genetic ancestry cluster associated with self-reported Caucasian donors included roughly 84% of the 300 to 400 genotyped donors. Besides the first cohort of roughly 660 subjects, a separate validation cohort made up of roughly 130 different subjects was used. Donor age, sex, ethnicity and CMV serostatus were collected together with the repertoire data. Roughly five DR-DQ haplotypes were handled as single units for association and clustering, since linkage in the cohort was strong. Overall study results and their limits: The classifier was reported to diagnose cytomegalovirus status with high specificity and sensitivity in both the original and validation cohorts. In a later analysis, TCR association rates were found to vary across HLA loci, with the most associated TCRs seen for DRB1 alleles and the fewest for HLA-C alleles. V-gene and J-gene trimming of TCR beta chains was associated with a missense DCLRE1C variant in a later genetic analysis, and the association was replicated in an independent cohort. When HLA alleles, especially DR and DQ, strongly co-occurred, TCR associations were difficult to assign to individual alleles. A later analysis reported that several top co-occurrence clusters appeared linked to parvovirus B19, influenza, CMV and Epstein-Barr virus. A total of 150 to 200 TCR beta chains were listed by the study as associated with cytomegalovirus. In vitro tests confirmed that a few of the cytomegalovirus-associated TCR beta chains recognize cytomegalovirus antigens. Correlated functional status among segregating V segments might be attributable to linkage disequilibrium, but an unknown experimental factor could not be ruled out. A further reported finding was that TCR beta sequences accurately predicted the HLA-A and HLA-B alleles for most subjects in the first cohort. It was suggested by the authors that the approach could potentially be generalized to other disease states and immunological phenotypes. While some public TCRs were present in many individuals, most TCR sequences turned up only very rarely across donors. In a later analysis, around 17,000 TCR beta sequences were associated with specific HLA alleles at a false discovery rate of 0.05. In a later analysis, most CMV-associated TCR beta chains were found to appear HLA-restricted, with HLA associations seemingly driven largely by CMV exposure. Broadly in line with IMGT annotations, most TCR beta V segments showed up in productive rearrangements about 87% or about 30% of the time in an earlier analysis of 450 to 750 of the donors. A later analysis found that HLA-associated TCR beta chains were more clonally expanded and had lower generation probabilities than equally common non-associated chains. The sequencing pipeline was judged likely to have produced a cluster of highly shared sequence variants as a technical artifact. Seventeen rarely observed V segments, including chromosome 9 orphons, were excluded from the earlier analysis of about 610 of the donors because counts were too low. In a later genetic analysis, fewer N-insertions in productive TCRs were reported among donors in an Asian-associated ancestry cluster than the roughly 640-donor mean. Presence/absence analyses assumed roughly uniform sequencing depth across donors, an assumption that may not hold. Because HLA typing was unavailable for some donors at each locus, only the typed subset was used in association tests. In this cohort, only TCR beta chains were sequenced, and detectable features were limited by the absence of alpha or paired-chain data. Because the 87-base-pair reads could not distinguish some IMGT-functional V segments, including TRBV6-2 and TRBV6-3, those segments were excluded. Immune exposure information for the cohort was limited to CMV serostatus.

The CDR3 spans 15 residues, from the cysteine through the phenylalanine. Only the CDR3 portion is preserved as DNA: 45 bases, with reading frame beginning at the first base. For this chain, trimming is 5 bases at the V end and 7 bases at the J end, and the number of junction bases without a gene match is 6. The germline V gene yields MDHEN for CDR1 and SYDVKM for CDR2. The cohort consisted of some 670 healthy bone marrow donors. At the time of sampling, all cohort members were nominally healthy, though unrecorded immune exposures were likely present. The donor tested CMV seropositive and was one of the 289 seropositive cohort members. Every donor gave a peripheral blood sample, and the peripheral blood mononuclear cells from that sample were used for TCR beta sequencing. Genomic DNA extraction from the blood cell samples was performed with the Qiagen DNeasy Blood Extraction Kit. Note on this clone: What this receptor recognizes is not known. No much larger clone is present one base from it, and per-base qualities are unavailable.

The method was the immunoSEQ multiplex PCR assay. A mixture of 60 forward primers for TCR Vbeta segments and 13 reverse primers for TCR Jbeta segments was used in the multiplex PCR. The CDR3 region of rearranged TCR beta genes was amplified from genomic DNA by a multiplex PCR assay. The amplified TCR beta libraries were sequenced on the Illumina HiSeq System as 87-base-pair reads. As for how the authors treated the data: In a later analysis, tens of millions of unique TCR beta chains were counted across the roughly 610 repertoires, and roughly 11 million of these chains were shared by at least two donors. Raw reads were error-corrected and collapsed into unique sequences by a nearest-neighbor algorithm in which closely related sequences were merged to remove PCR and sequencing errors. V, D and J gene segments were assigned by aligning CDR3 sequences to IMGT reference sequences. For a sequence to be retained, at least a six-nucleotide match to both a V gene segment and a J gene segment was required. Rearrangements were called productive when the CDR3 lacked stop codons and stayed in frame with V and J; all others were non-productive. CDR3 was defined according to IMGT convention as the region running from the second conserved V-encoded cysteine to the conserved J-encoded phenylalanine. Sequences without an unambiguous match to a single V gene segment were excluded from the earlier analysis of about 600 of the donors. An earlier analysis of several hundred of the donors called V segments functional above 56.7% productive rearrangements and segregating when the between-donor standard deviation exceeded 5%. A statistical classification framework was built for diagnosing cytomegalovirus status from the catalog of TCR beta chain sequences. In a later analysis, V and J genes were assigned by comparing TCR nucleotide sequences against IMGT/GENE-DB human TR gene sequences. The TCRdist pipeline was used in a later analysis to assign CDR3 sequences and most-parsimonious VDJ recombination scenarios. In a later analysis, each TCR beta chain was defined by its CDR3 amino acid sequence together with its V-gene family, and reads without a unique V-gene family were excluded. In a later analysis, 450 to 600 highly shared, low-generation-probability nucleotide sequences were removed to address suspected cross-contamination and a sequencing artifact. In a later analysis, a clonal expansion index for each public chain was calculated from normalized within-repertoire ranks of inferred template counts. In a later analysis, generation probabilities were computed with a VDJ recombination model fitted to out-of-frame rearrangements, and the resulting probabilities were checked against IGoR. A later analysis scored TCR-TCR, TCR-HLA and TCR-CMV co-occurrence with hypergeometric tests, applying a repertoire-size bias correction to TCR pairs. To estimate false discovery rates, a later analysis permuted the HLA or CMV assignments 20 times. In a later analysis, co-occurring TCRs were grouped using DBSCAN, and TCRdist sequence similarity was added for clustering within HLA-allele-positive subsets. Repertoires with fewer than 30,000 or more than 120,000 public chains were left out of co-occurrence clustering, as were about 5 repertoires with anomalous nucleotide sharing. TCRdb holds this immuneACCESS table with in-frame rearrangements only. Some clones are missing; in checked studies, unresolved V genes explain under half, and the rest has no known cause. V, J and clone size reflect that table, while D and trimming were determined from the DNA. The sample data list roughly 140,000 clones, and around 78% of these were observed just once. The ten largest clones add up to approximately 2.9% of the sample.

The sequenced sample consisted of PBMCs. The TCR was taken from a man aged 35 to 55 in good health and CMV-seropositive. The chain is made from TRBV28 and TRBJ2-1; TRBD2 agrees with 12 junctional bases. The nucleotide sequence is TGTGCCAGCAGTCTACCGACTAGCGGGAGTAATGAGCAGTTCTTC. Translation gives CASSLPTSGSNEQFF.